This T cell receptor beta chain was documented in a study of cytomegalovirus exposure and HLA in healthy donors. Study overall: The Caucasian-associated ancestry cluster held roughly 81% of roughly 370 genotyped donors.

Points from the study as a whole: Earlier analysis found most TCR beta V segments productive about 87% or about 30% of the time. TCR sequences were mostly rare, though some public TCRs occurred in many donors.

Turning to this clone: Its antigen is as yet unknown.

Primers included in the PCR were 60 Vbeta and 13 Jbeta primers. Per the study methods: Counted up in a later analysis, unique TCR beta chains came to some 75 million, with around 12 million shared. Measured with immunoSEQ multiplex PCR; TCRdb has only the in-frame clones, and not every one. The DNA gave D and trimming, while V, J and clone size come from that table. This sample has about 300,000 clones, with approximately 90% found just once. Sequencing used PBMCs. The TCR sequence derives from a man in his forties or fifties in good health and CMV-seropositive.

CDR3 sequence: CASSGGLNTGELFF. The CDR3 DNA is TGTGCCAGCAGTGGCGGGCTGAACACCGGGGAGCTGTTTTTT. The rearrangement uses TRBV25-1 and TRBJ2-2; D is possibly TRBD2 (5 bases). The germline V gene encodes CDR1 MGHDK and CDR2 SYGVNS. The CDR3 contains 14 residues. V lost 4 bases and J lost 1, with 7 bases in between.